A selection of T cell receptor beta chains follows, all from one sample in a study of cytomegalovirus exposure and HLA in healthy donors. Sequencing was performed with immunoSEQ multiplex PCR; in TCRdb, only in-frame clones are kept and a portion is missing. Found here are 95,000 to 150,000 clones, about 70% of them singletons; the top ten hold over 3.5%. The sample was PBMCs. Receptors were obtained from a woman in her thirties or forties in good health and CMV-seronegative. Each CDR3 is given with its conserved first and last residue. The D gene is left open where the match is weak. Expanded clones get a size class; other rows say once, few or many, or leave the size out.

j_gene: TRBJ2-5; d_gene: -; v_gene: TRBV7-2; abundance: -; CDR3nt: TGTGCCAGCAGCCGAGACGGAAGGCGGGAGACCCAGTACTTC; CDR3aa: CASSRDGRRETQYF
j_gene: TRBJ2-7; d_gene: TRBD2; v_gene: TRBV4-2; abundance: few; CDR3nt: TGTGCCAGCAGCCAAGTAGGGACTAGCGGGAGCTACGAGCAGTACTTC; CDR3aa: CASSQVGTSGSYEQYF
j_gene: TRBJ2-6; d_gene: -; v_gene: TRBV4-3; abundance: many; CDR3nt: TGCGCCAGCAGCCAAGACAATTTCTCTGGGGCCAACGTCCTGACTTTC; CDR3aa: CASSQDNFSGANVLTF
j_gene: TRBJ2-7; d_gene: TRBD2; v_gene: TRBV4-2; abundance: -; CDR3nt: TGTGCCAGCAGCCTTCTCTCCGGGACTAGCGGCACAAGCTCCTACGAGCAGTACTTC; CDR3aa: CASSLLSGTSGTSSYEQYF
j_gene: TRBJ2-3; d_gene: TRBD2; v_gene: TRBV6-1; abundance: -; CDR3nt: TGTGCCAGCAGTGTCCGGGGAGGTGCGGGAGTCACAGATACGCAGTATTTT; CDR3aa: CASSVRGGAGVTDTQYF
j_gene: TRBJ2-7; d_gene: -; v_gene: TRBV6-6; abundance: -; CDR3nt: TGTGCCAGCAGCGACAGGTCGAGGGAGCAGTACTTC; CDR3aa: CASSDRSREQYF
j_gene: TRBJ2-1; d_gene: TRBD2; v_gene: TRBV4-1; abundance: -; CDR3nt: TGCGCCAGCAGCCCCGGACTAGTTTATGAGCAGTTCTTC; CDR3aa: CASSPGLVYEQFF
j_gene: TRBJ2-6; d_gene: -; v_gene: TRBV7-2; abundance: once; CDR3nt: TGTGCCAGCCTAAGCCAGGGATCTGGGGCCAACGTCCTGACTTTC; CDR3aa: CASLSQGSGANVLTF
j_gene: TRBJ1-2; d_gene: -; v_gene: TRBV29-1; abundance: -; CDR3nt: TGCAGCGTTGGGCAGGGTGAGGACTACACCTTC; CDR3aa: CSVGQGEDYTF
j_gene: TRBJ2-1; d_gene: -; v_gene: TRBV6-4; abundance: few; CDR3nt: TGTGCCAGCAGTCTCCTGACAGGTAGCTCCTACAATGAGCAGTTCTTC; CDR3aa: CASSLLTGSSYNEQFF
j_gene: TRBJ1-5; d_gene: -; v_gene: TRBV2; abundance: few; CDR3nt: TGTGCCAGCAGTGAAACAGGGAACGGCAATCAGCCCCAGCATTTT; CDR3aa: CASSETGNGNQPQHF
j_gene: TRBJ2-5; d_gene: -; v_gene: TRBV28; abundance: -; CDR3nt: TGCGGGACGGCGATAGGGGGCCAAGAGACCCAGTACTTC; CDR3aa: CGTAIGGQETQYF
j_gene: TRBJ1-1; d_gene: -; v_gene: TRBV10-3; abundance: -; CDR3nt: TGTGCCATCAGTGAGAGAGGGGGGGGGAACACTGAAGCTTTCTTT; CDR3aa: CAISERGGGNTEAFF
j_gene: TRBJ2-5; d_gene: -; v_gene: TRBV19; abundance: -; CDR3nt: TGTGCCAGTCGCGCAGGGGACCAAGAGACCCAGTACTTC; CDR3aa: CASRAGDQETQYF
j_gene: TRBJ2-7; d_gene: -; v_gene: TRBV20-1; abundance: -; CDR3nt: TGCAGTGCTCGCGAGCAGTACTTC; CDR3aa: CSAREQYF
j_gene: TRBJ2-1; d_gene: TRBD1; v_gene: TRBV6-1; abundance: -; CDR3nt: TGTGCCAGCAGTGAAGAATTGGCAGGGGGTAATGAGCAGTTCTTC; CDR3aa: CASSEELAGGNEQFF
j_gene: TRBJ1-2; d_gene: TRBD1; v_gene: TRBV27; abundance: -; CDR3nt: TGTGCCAGCAGTTATGGCCGGGACAGGGGAGCTAACTATGGCTACACCTTC; CDR3aa: CASSYGRDRGANYGYTF
j_gene: TRBJ1-1; d_gene: TRBD1; v_gene: TRBV11-3; abundance: -; CDR3nt: TGTGCCAGCAGCTTCACAGGGGAAGGGGCTTTCTTT; CDR3aa: CASSFTGEGAFF
j_gene: TRBJ2-7; d_gene: -; v_gene: TRBV4-2; abundance: -; CDR3nt: TGTGCCAGCAGCCAAGAGGCGGGTGAATACGAGCAGTACTTC; CDR3aa: CASSQEAGEYEQYF
j_gene: TRBJ2-1; d_gene: TRBD2; v_gene: TRBV7-3; abundance: -; CDR3nt: TGTGCCAGCAGCCAGTCCTCGCGGACTAGCGGTTACAATGAGCAGTTCTTC; CDR3aa: CASSQSSRTSGYNEQFF
j_gene: TRBJ2-3; d_gene: TRBD2; v_gene: TRBV7-3; abundance: -; CDR3nt: TGTGCCAGCAGCCGGACTAGCGGAAAAGATACGCAGTATTTT; CDR3aa: CASSRTSGKDTQYF
j_gene: TRBJ2-3; d_gene: -; v_gene: TRBV5-6; abundance: -; CDR3nt: TGTGCCAGCAGCTACGCGGATACGCAGTATTTT; CDR3aa: CASSYADTQYF
j_gene: TRBJ2-5; d_gene: TRBD2; v_gene: TRBV7-2; abundance: once; CDR3nt: TGTGCCAGCAGCTTAGATGGGGGGGTTAAGACCCAGTACTTC; CDR3aa: CASSLDGGVKTQYF
j_gene: TRBJ1-5; d_gene: -; v_gene: TRBV30; abundance: -; CDR3nt: TGTGCCTGGAGTCGGAGGGAAAATCAGCCCCAGCATTTT; CDR3aa: CAWSRRENQPQHF
j_gene: TRBJ2-3; d_gene: -; v_gene: TRBV9; abundance: -; CDR3nt: TGTGCCAGCAGCTCACCCAGGGGGGCACATCTACTCACAGATACGCAGTATTTT; CDR3aa: CASSSPRGAHLLTDTQYF
j_gene: TRBJ2-3; d_gene: -; v_gene: TRBV9; abundance: -; CDR3nt: TGTGCCAGCAGCGCCCACAGGGATTCAGATACGCAGTATTTT; CDR3aa: CASSAHRDSDTQYF
j_gene: TRBJ2-7; d_gene: TRBD1; v_gene: TRBV18; abundance: -; CDR3nt: TGTGCCAGCTCACCTTCGCCGGGACAGGGGGTCGGAGTCTACGAGCAGTACTTC; CDR3aa: CASSPSPGQGVGVYEQYF
j_gene: TRBJ2-1; d_gene: -; v_gene: TRBV6-6; abundance: -; CDR3nt: TGTGCCAGCACCCCCGAGTCGTCCCAAAGATACAATGAGCAGTTCTTC; CDR3aa: CASTPESSQRYNEQFF
j_gene: TRBJ1-3; d_gene: -; v_gene: TRBV7-2; abundance: -; CDR3nt: TGTGCCAGCAGCTTTGGCAGGGCCTCTGGAAACACCATATATTTT; CDR3aa: CASSFGRASGNTIYF
j_gene: TRBJ1-1; d_gene: -; v_gene: TRBV29-1; abundance: -; CDR3nt: TGCAGCGTAACAAACACTGAAGCTTTCTTT; CDR3aa: CSVTNTEAFF
j_gene: TRBJ2-7; d_gene: TRBD1; v_gene: TRBV5-4; abundance: -; CDR3nt: TGTGCCACGACAGGGAACTTGTACGAGCAGTACTTC; CDR3aa: CATTGNLYEQYF
j_gene: TRBJ1-3; d_gene: -; v_gene: TRBV6-5; abundance: -; CDR3nt: TGTGCCAGCCTATCCGGAAACACCATATATTTT; CDR3aa: CASLSGNTIYF
j_gene: TRBJ1-4; d_gene: TRBD1; v_gene: TRBV7-3; abundance: once; CDR3nt: TGTGCCAGCAGCCCCGGACAGGGTACCCTTAATGAAAAACTGTTTTTT; CDR3aa: CASSPGQGTLNEKLFF
j_gene: TRBJ1-2; d_gene: -; v_gene: TRBV19; abundance: many; CDR3nt: TGTGCCAGTAGTATAGGCGGGAGTAACTATGGCTACACCTTC; CDR3aa: CASSIGGSNYGYTF
j_gene: TRBJ2-7; d_gene: TRBD2; v_gene: TRBV7-6; abundance: -; CDR3nt: TGTGCCAGCAGCGCGGCAAGCGGGGGGGCCTACGAGCAGTACTTC; CDR3aa: CASSAASGGAYEQYF
j_gene: TRBJ2-7; d_gene: TRBD2; v_gene: TRBV6-6; abundance: -; CDR3nt: TGTGCCAGCAGTTACGGGACTAGCGGATCCTCCTACGAGCAGTACTTC; CDR3aa: CASSYGTSGSSYEQYF
j_gene: TRBJ2-6; d_gene: -; v_gene: TRBV19; abundance: -; CDR3nt: TGTGCCAGTAGTATCGCCAGGTTCTCTGGGGCCAACGTCCTGACTTTC; CDR3aa: CASSIARFSGANVLTF
j_gene: TRBJ2-7; d_gene: TRBD2; v_gene: TRBV5-1; abundance: -; CDR3nt: TGCGCCAGCAGCTCGGTCAGCGGGAGGGAAGGTGAGCAGTACTTC; CDR3aa: CASSSVSGREGEQYF
j_gene: TRBJ2-2; d_gene: TRBD1; v_gene: TRBV27; abundance: -; CDR3nt: TGTGCCAGCAGTAGAGGGGACAGGGACACCGGGGAGCTGTTTTTT; CDR3aa: CASSRGDRDTGELFF
j_gene: TRBJ2-7; d_gene: TRBD1; v_gene: TRBV19; abundance: -; CDR3nt: TGTGCCAGTAGTATACCCCGGACAGGGGGCGAATATGAGCAGTACTTC; CDR3aa: CASSIPRTGGEYEQYF
j_gene: TRBJ2-2; d_gene: -; v_gene: TRBV27; abundance: -; CDR3nt: TGTGCCAGCAGTTTAAATGGCGGGACCGGGGAGCTGTTTTTT; CDR3aa: CASSLNGGTGELFF
j_gene: TRBJ2-3; d_gene: TRBD2; v_gene: TRBV7-6; abundance: -; CDR3nt: TGTGCCAGCAGCTTCACCCTCGGGACTAGCGGGGTGTCAGATACGCAGTATTTT; CDR3aa: CASSFTLGTSGVSDTQYF
j_gene: TRBJ2-3; d_gene: -; v_gene: TRBV5-1; abundance: few; CDR3nt: TGCGCCAGCAGCGGGGTCCCCAGGGGCGCAGATACGCAGTATTTT; CDR3aa: CASSGVPRGADTQYF
j_gene: TRBJ2-1; d_gene: TRBD2; v_gene: TRBV5-4; abundance: -; CDR3nt: TGTGCCAGCAGCTTGGTAACGGGACTAGCAGTCAATGAGCAGTTCTTC; CDR3aa: CASSLVTGLAVNEQFF
j_gene: TRBJ1-6; d_gene: -; v_gene: TRBV16; abundance: -; CDR3nt: TGTGCCAGCAGCCGGAGAGCTGGTAGCACGAGCTCCTATAATTCACCCCTCCACTTT; CDR3aa: CASSRRAGSTSSYNSPLHF
j_gene: TRBJ1-2; d_gene: -; v_gene: TRBV27; abundance: -; CDR3nt: TGTGCCAGCAGTTTATCCACAGTGCAGGGTGGCTACACCTTC; CDR3aa: CASSLSTVQGGYTF
j_gene: TRBJ2-2; d_gene: TRBD2; v_gene: TRBV30; abundance: -; CDR3nt: TGTGCCTGGAGTGGGGACTACCTACACACCGGGGAGCTGTTTTTT; CDR3aa: CAWSGDYLHTGELFF
j_gene: TRBJ2-7; d_gene: -; v_gene: TRBV6-5; abundance: once; CDR3nt: TGTGCCATATCACAGGGAACTTACGAGCAGTACTTC; CDR3aa: CAISQGTYEQYF
j_gene: TRBJ2-5; d_gene: TRBD1; v_gene: TRBV2; abundance: -; CDR3nt: TGTGCCAGAGGTGGGACAGGTTGGGAGACCCAGTACTTC; CDR3aa: CARGGTGWETQYF
j_gene: TRBJ1-3; d_gene: -; v_gene: TRBV25-1; abundance: -; CDR3nt: TGTGCCAGCAGTGATGCGGGCTCTGGAAACACCATATATTTT; CDR3aa: CASSDAGSGNTIYF
j_gene: TRBJ2-5; d_gene: -; v_gene: TRBV7-7; abundance: -; CDR3nt: TGTGCTAGCAGCTTAGCATGGGGAGGCGGGACGGAGACCCAGTACTTC; CDR3aa: CASSLAWGGGTETQYF
j_gene: TRBJ2-3; d_gene: TRBD1; v_gene: TRBV29-1; abundance: -; CDR3nt: TGCAGCGTTGAAGGGGGACAGGGCACAGATACGCAGTATTTT; CDR3aa: CSVEGGQGTDTQYF